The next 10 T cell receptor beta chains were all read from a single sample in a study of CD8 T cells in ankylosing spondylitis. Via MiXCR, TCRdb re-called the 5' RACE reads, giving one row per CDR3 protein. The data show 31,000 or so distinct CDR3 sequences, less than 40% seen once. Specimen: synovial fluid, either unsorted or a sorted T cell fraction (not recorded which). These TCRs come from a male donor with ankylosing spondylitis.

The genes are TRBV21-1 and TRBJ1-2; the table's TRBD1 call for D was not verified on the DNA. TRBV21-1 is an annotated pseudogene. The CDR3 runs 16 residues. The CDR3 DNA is TGTGCCAGCAGCTTGAGGGACAGGGGGCCTGGCTATGGCTACACCTTC. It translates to CASSLRDRGPGYGYTF.

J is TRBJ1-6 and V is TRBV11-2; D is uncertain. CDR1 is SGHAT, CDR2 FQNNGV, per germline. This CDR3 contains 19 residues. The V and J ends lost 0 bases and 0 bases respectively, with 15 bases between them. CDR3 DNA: TGTGCCAGCAGCTTAGACACCACCGTAGGAATCTCCTATAATTCACCCCTCCACTTT. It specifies CASSLDTTVGISYNSPLHF.

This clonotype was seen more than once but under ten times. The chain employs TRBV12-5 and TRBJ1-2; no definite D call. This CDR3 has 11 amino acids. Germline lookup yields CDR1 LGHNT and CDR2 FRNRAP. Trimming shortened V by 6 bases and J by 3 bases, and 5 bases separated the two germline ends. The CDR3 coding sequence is TGTGCTAGTGGCACGGACTATGGCTACACCTTC. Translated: CASGTDYGYTF. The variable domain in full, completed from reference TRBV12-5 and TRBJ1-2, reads DARVTQTPRHKVTEMGQEVTMRCQPILGHNTVFWYRQTMMQGLELLAYFRNRAPLDDSGMPKDRFSAEMPDATLATLKIQPSEPRDSAVYFCASGTDYGYTFGSGTRLTVV.

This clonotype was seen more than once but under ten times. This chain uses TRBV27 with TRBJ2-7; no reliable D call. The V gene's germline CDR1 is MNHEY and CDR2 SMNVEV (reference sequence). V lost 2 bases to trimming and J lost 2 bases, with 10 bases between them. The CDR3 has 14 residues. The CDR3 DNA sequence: TGTGCCAGCAGTTTAACGAGACGGGCCTACGAGCAGTACTTC. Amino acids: CASSLTRRAYEQYF.

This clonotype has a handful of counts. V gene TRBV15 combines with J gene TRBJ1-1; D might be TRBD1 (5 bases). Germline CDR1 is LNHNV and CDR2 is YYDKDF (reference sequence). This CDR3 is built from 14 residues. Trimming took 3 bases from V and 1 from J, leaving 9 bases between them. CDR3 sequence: CATSRWGRNTEAFF. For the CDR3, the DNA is TGTGCCACCAGCAGGTGGGGACGGAACACTGAAGCTTTCTTT.

The CDR3, as DNA: TGTGCCAGCTCACCACCGGAGGGGGTGAACACTGAAGCTTTCTTT. Amino acid sequence: CASSPPEGVNTEAFF. The chain links TRBV18 to TRBJ1-1; TRBD1 might be the D (6 bases). V lost 0 bases and J 0 bases, leaving 8 bases between the germline ends. CDR1 and CDR2 (germline): KGHSH, LQKENI. The CDR3 spans 15 residues.

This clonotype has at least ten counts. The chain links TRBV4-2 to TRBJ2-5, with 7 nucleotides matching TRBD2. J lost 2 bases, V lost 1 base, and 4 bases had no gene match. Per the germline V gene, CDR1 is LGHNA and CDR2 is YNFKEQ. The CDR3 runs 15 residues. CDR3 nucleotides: TGTGCCAGCAGCCAAGGGGGGGGGGATCAAGAGACCCAGTACTTC. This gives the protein CASSQGGGDQETQYF.

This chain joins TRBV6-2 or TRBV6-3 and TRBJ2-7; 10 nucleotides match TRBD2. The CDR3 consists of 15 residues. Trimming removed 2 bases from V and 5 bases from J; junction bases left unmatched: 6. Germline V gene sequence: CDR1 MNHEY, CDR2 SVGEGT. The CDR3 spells CASSYKRLAGHEQYF. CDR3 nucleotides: TGTGCCAGCAGTTACAAACGACTAGCGGGCCACGAGCAGTACTTC.

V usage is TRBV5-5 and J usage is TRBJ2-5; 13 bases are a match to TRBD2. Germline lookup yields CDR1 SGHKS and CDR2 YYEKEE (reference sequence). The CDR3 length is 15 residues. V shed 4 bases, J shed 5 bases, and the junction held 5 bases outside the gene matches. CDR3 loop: CASSPGLAGFETQYF. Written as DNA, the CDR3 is TGTGCCAGCAGCCCGGGACTAGCGGGATTTGAGACCCAGTACTTC.

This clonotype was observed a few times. For the CDR3, the DNA is TGCAGTGCCCTAGGGACTAGCGGATCCTACGAGCAGTACTTC. It translates to CSALGTSGSYEQYF. The chain combines TRBV20-1 with TRBJ2-7, with TRBD2 identical over 11 bases. This CDR3 region has 14 residues. Germline CDR1 DFQATT, CDR2 SNEGSKA (reference sequence). V lost 6 bases to trimming and J lost 1 base; unmatched junction nucleotides: 5.